This TCR beta chain is drawn from a study of T cell responses to AZD1222 COVID-19 vaccine. Study results and caveats: In the spike-specific TCR repertoire, nearly half reportedly target unmutated variant regions. Sampling that yielded the repertoires occurred only after the peak T cell response. Spike-specific TCRs gained breadth and depth after people received two AZD1222 doses.

As for this clone: Its antigen is not known.

Clones were read by immunoSEQ multiplex PCR, and TCRdb kept only the in-frame ones, dropping some. Of over 100,000 clones in the sample, just over 90% are singletons; the top ten hold 6.5% to 8.5%. Material: peripheral blood, obtained on day 0 of AZD1222 vaccination. This clonotype was obtained from an adult in good health.

The CDR3 DNA sequence: TGCAGCGTTGGGGCCCCAGATACGCAGTATTTT. Protein sequence: CSVGAPDTQYF. The chain couples TRBV29-1 to TRBJ2-3; D is undetermined. This CDR3 has 11 amino acids. CDR1 SQVTM and CDR2 ANQGSEA come from the germline V gene. Trimming shortened V by 4 bases and J by 4 bases, and 6 bases separated the two germline ends.